This T cell receptor (beta chain) was observed in a study of cytomegalovirus exposure and HLA in healthy donors. Study results and limitations: With later analysis, a missense DCLRE1C variant became linked to TCR beta V- and J-gene trimming.

Trimming cost V 3 bases and J 4 bases, with 14 bases left between them. Germline V gene data show CDR1 as LNHDA and CDR2 as SQIVND (reference sequence). The CDR3 is made up of 15 amino acids. Comments on this clone: Its antigen is unidentified.

Researchers ran the PCR with 60 Vbeta and 13 Jbeta primers. Profiling relied on immunoSEQ multiplex PCR, and the TCRdb table lists in-frame clones only, not all of them. The table has some 150,000 clones, about 85% seen once. The sample was PBMCs. This clonotype was sampled from a woman aged 18-29 years in good health and CMV-seronegative. This chain connects TRBV19 to TRBJ2-3; weak D call: TRBD2 (5 bases). CDR3 sequence (DNA): TGTGCCAGTAGTATTGGTCGGAGCGGACCAGATACGCAGTATTTT. Encoded protein: CASSIGRSGPDTQYF. The entire variable domain, with the rest obtained from reference TRBV19 and TRBJ2-3, is as follows: DGGITQSPKYLFRKEGQNVTLSCEQNLNHDAMYWYRQDPGQGLRLIYYSQIVNDFQKGDIAEGYSVSREKKESFPLTVTSAQKNPTAFYLCASSIGRSGPDTQYFGPGTRLTVL.